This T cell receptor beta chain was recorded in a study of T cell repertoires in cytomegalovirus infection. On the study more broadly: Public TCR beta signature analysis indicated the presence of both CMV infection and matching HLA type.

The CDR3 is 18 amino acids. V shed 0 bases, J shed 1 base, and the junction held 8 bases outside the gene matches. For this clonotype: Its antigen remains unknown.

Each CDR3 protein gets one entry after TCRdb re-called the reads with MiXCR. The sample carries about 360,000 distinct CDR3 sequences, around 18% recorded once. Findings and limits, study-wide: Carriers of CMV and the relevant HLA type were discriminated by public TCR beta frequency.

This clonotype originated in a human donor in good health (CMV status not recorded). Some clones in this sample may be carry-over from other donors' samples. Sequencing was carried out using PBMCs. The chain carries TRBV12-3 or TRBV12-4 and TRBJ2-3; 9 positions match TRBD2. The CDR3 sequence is CASSLARGSGGRTDTQYF. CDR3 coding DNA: TGTGCCAGCAGTTTAGCCCGCGGGAGCGGGGGGCGCACAGATACGCAGTATTTT.